Detailed here is one T cell receptor beta chain. Its antigen is still unknown. This sample is part of a study of vaccination and CD4 T cells after COVID-19. About the research overall: Following dose two, a median around 69 days (range 14 to 241) passed before post-vaccine samples were taken.

Noted treatment: approximately nine-day PBMC culture with coronavirus spike peptide pools or control peptides (ViraFEST assay). Peptide pools at 10 ug/ml and IL-2 at 8 to 10 IU/ml were added to cultures of two million PBMCs per well. An Oncomine TCR Beta short-read assay was used to sequence the DNA from cultured CD4+ T cells. Cultured CD4+ T cells yielded the extracted genomic DNA. TCRdb fed the PCR reads into MiXCR, producing one record per CDR3 protein. The sample includes some 18,000 distinct CDR3 sequences, 43% of them seen just once. This TCR was sampled from a human donor who had recovered from COVID-19. The material was CD4+ T cells from blood, cultured in vitro, obtained after SARS-CoV-2 vaccination.

CDR3 in amino acids: CSARDEIARVMNTEAFF. The DNA of the CDR3 is TGCAGTGCTAGAGATGAAATAGCGAGGGTGATGAACACTGAAGCTTTCTTT. V is TRBV20-1 and J is TRBJ1-1, with D unclear. V gave up 0 bases and J gave up 0 bases, with 17 bases separating them. This CDR3 has 17 residues. Germline-derived CDR1 and CDR2 are DFQATT and SNEGSKA (reference sequence).